The 18 T cell receptor beta chains below were found in one sample sequenced in a study of shared clonotypes between healthy human individuals. TCRdb keeps only in-frame clones here, not all; method: immunoSEQ multiplex PCR. The data show millions of clones, approximately 94% seen once. Terminally differentiated effector memory CD45RA+ cells were excluded from the naive CD8 cells, which were CD45RO-negative and positively selected for CCR7. Sequencing was carried out using naive CD8+ T cells sorted from blood. The origin of the receptors is a man aged 18 to 35 in good health.

The chain employs TRBV27 and TRBJ2-5, with TRBD2 identical over 9 bases. V trimming: 1 base; J trimming: 5 bases; junction bases outside the gene matches: 5. The CDR3 is 15 residues long. Germline CDR1 MNHEY, CDR2 SMNVEV (reference sequence). For the CDR3, the DNA is TGTGCCAGCAGTTTATTGCGGGGGGGCGGGGAGACCCAGTACTTC. Translation: CASSLLRGGGETQYF.

This clone has only a few counts. The chain carries TRBV15 and TRBJ1-5, with D possibly matching TRBD1 (5 bases). Germline V gene data show CDR1 as LNHNV and CDR2 as YYDKDF (reference sequence). The V end lost 0 bases, the J end lost 2 bases, and 8 bases lay between the germline ends. This CDR3 is 15 amino acids long. The CDR3 bases are TGTGCCACCAGCAGAGAGGGACTGGGCAATCAGCCCCAGCATTTT. Its protein is CATSREGLGNQPQHF.

The genes are TRBV7-9 and TRBJ1-1; possibly TRBD1 for D (5 bases). Trimming shortened V by 7 bases and J by 3 bases, and 9 bases separated the two germline ends. CDR3 size: 12 residues. From germline, CDR1 is SEHNR and CDR2 FQNEAQ (reference sequence). DNA of the CDR3: TGTGCCAGCAAGGGGCTAGACACTGAAGCTTTCTTT. It is translated as CASKGLDTEAFF. Complete variable domain (other parts from reference TRBV7-9 and TRBJ1-1): DTGVSQNPRHKITKRGQNVTFRCDPISEHNRLYWYRQTLGQGPEFLTYFQNEAQLEKSRLLSDRFSAERPKGSFSTLEIQRTEQGDSAMYLCASKGLDTEAFFGQGTRLTVV.

This chain joins TRBV19 and TRBJ1-2; D unresolved. CDR1 and CDR2 from the germline V gene are LNHDA and SQIVND (reference sequence). The CDR3 extends over 15 amino acids. The V end was cut by 0 bases, the J end by 0 bases, with 8 bases between. DNA of the CDR3: TGTGCCAGTAGTATAGACCCGGGCCCTAACTATGGCTACACCTTC. This translates into CASSIDPGPNYGYTF.

This chain links TRBV7-9 with TRBJ2-1, with D unresolved. V was clipped by 5 bases and J by 6 bases, with 11 bases between them. There are 13 residues in the CDR3. Germline assignment: CDR1 SEHNR and CDR2 FQNEAQ (reference sequence). Here the CDR3 reads CASSPILLNEQFF. The CDR3 DNA follows: TGTGCCAGCAGCCCTATCCTTCTCAATGAGCAGTTCTTC.

The chain is built from TRBV2 and TRBJ1-5; tentatively, D is TRBD1 (5 bases). Germline CDR1 reads SNHLY; CDR2 reads FYNNEI. Deletions cut 7 bases from V and 0 bases from J, with 16 bases between. This CDR3 region has 16 residues. The CDR3 spells CASTPGRPYSNQPQHF. DNA of the CDR3: TGTGCCAGCACACCGGGACGGCCGTATAGCAATCAGCCCCAGCATTTT.

The V call is TRBV15, the J call TRBJ2-1; 9 bases are a match to TRBD1. This CDR3 has 17 residues. Germline CDR1 LNHNV, CDR2 YYDKDF (reference sequence). Trimming removed 0 bases from V and 12 bases from J; junction bases left unmatched: 15. CDR3 sequence: CATSRDRSGQGSLGQFF. DNA of the CDR3: TGTGCCACCAGCAGAGATAGATCGGGACAGGGTTCCCTTGGGCAGTTCTTC.

This clone has a handful of counts. The junction shows a germline mismatch at one end, possibly a read error. J is TRBJ2-7 and V is TRBV30, with 8 bases that match TRBD1. The CDR3 totals 11 residues. Germline CDR1 GTSNPN, CDR2 SVGIG (reference sequence). For the CDR3, the DNA is TGTGCCTGGAGGGCGGGACAGGATCCCTTCTTC. Amino acid sequence: CAWRAGQDPFF.

The chain is built from TRBV2 and TRBJ2-1; 8 bases fit TRBD1. V gave up 7 bases and J gave up 0 bases; unmatched junction bases: 5. The CDR3 is 15 amino acids. Germline-derived CDR1 and CDR2 are SNHLY and FYNNEI. The CDR3 sequence is CASIPQGASYNEQFF. DNA of the CDR3: TGTGCCAGCATACCCCAGGGGGCCTCCTACAATGAGCAGTTCTTC.

This clone was found once. This sequence joins TRBV27 and TRBJ1-1, with TRBD1 matching over 9 bases. The CDR3 covers 13 residues. After removal of 9 bases from V and 4 bases from J, the junction contained 6 bases not matched to a gene. Germline CDR1 reads MNHEY; CDR2 reads SMNVEV (reference sequence). The DNA of the CDR3 is TGTGCCAGTGTAACAGGGGGCGGCACTGAAGCTTTCTTT. Translated: CASVTGGGTEAFF.

The gene calls are TRBV28 and TRBJ2-1; D unclear. Trimming shortened V by 3 bases and J by 5 bases, and 8 bases separated the two germline ends. In germline, CDR1 is MDHEN, CDR2 SYDVKM. This CDR3 comprises 13 residues. Written as DNA, the CDR3 is TGTGCCAGCAGTTTTTCTGGGGACAATGAGCAGTTCTTC. Its protein is CASSFSGDNEQFF.

The sample holds a few counts of this clone. The chain carries TRBV7-2 and TRBJ2-1, with unresolved D. The CDR3 sequence is 15 residues long. Between the trimmed V and J ends, which lost 1 base and 0 bases, there was a span of 7 bases. In germline, CDR1 is SGHTA, CDR2 FQGNSA. CDR3 DNA sequence: TGTGCCAGCAGCTTAGAAACGAGCTCCTACAATGAGCAGTTCTTC. This translates into CASSLETSSYNEQFF.

V usage is TRBV11-3 and J usage is TRBJ2-3; 9 bases map to TRBD2. The ends lost 1 base at V and 2 bases at J; junction bases unmatched: 1. The CDR3 has 15 amino acids. Germline CDR1 and CDR2: SGHNT and YENEEA. In nucleotides, the CDR3 is TGTGCCAGCAGCTTAGGGACTAGCGCCACAGATACGCAGTATTTT. Translating gives CASSLGTSATDTQYF.

The V gene is TRBV7-9, the J gene TRBJ2-5, with D tentatively TRBD2 (6 bases). V gave up 5 bases and J gave up 5 bases, with 12 bases separating them. The CDR3 is 13 amino acids. Per the germline V gene, CDR1 is SEHNR and CDR2 is FQNEAQ (reference sequence). The CDR3 bases are TGTGCCAGCAGCGCGGAGGGATCGGAGACCCAGTACTTC. This translates into CASSAEGSETQYF.

The chain employs TRBV9 and TRBJ2-3; perhaps TRBD2 as D (7 bases). The V gene lost 4 bases and the J gene lost 5 bases, with 23 bases spanning the gap. Germline V CDR1 and CDR2: SGDLS, YYNGEE. CDR3 length: 17 amino acids. CDR3 in amino acids: CASSPSHLGGAKDTQYF. CDR3 nucleotides: TGTGCCAGCAGCCCTAGCCATCTGGGGGGGGCTAAAGATACGCAGTATTTT. Using reference TRBV9 and TRBJ2-3 for the parts outside the CDR3, the full variable domain is DSGVTQTPKHLITATGQRVTLRCSPRSGDLSVYWYQQSLDQGLQFLIQYYNGEERAKGNILERFSAQQFPDLHSELNLSSLELGDSALYFCASSPSHLGGAKDTQYFGPGTRLTVL.

V is TRBV11-2 and J is TRBJ2-1; 7 bases align to TRBD1. V was pared by 0 bases and J by 15 bases, with 5 bases of the junction left unmatched. The CDR3 spans 12 residues. Germline CDR1 and CDR2: SGHAT and FQNNGV. The CDR3 sequence is CASSLEDRPAFF. In nucleotides, the CDR3 is TGTGCCAGCAGCTTAGAGGACAGGCCCGCGTTCTTC.

V and J are TRBV27 and TRBJ1-5; D is ambiguous. CDR3 length: 14 amino acids. V was trimmed by 6 bases and J by 0 bases, leaving 9 bases between them. The germline V gene has CDR1 MNHEY and CDR2 SMNVEV (reference sequence). CDR3 coding DNA: TGTGCCAGCAGCGATGGGTATAGCAATCAGCCCCAGCATTTT. This sequence encodes CASSDGYSNQPQHF.

Points on this clone: This specimen includes other DNA sequences encoding the same CDR3. The chain combines TRBV28 with TRBJ2-2; unclear D gene. Germline-derived CDR1 and CDR2 are MDHEN and SYDVKM. This CDR3 is 13 amino acids long. Trimming cost V 3 bases and J 1 base, with 3 bases left between them. CDR3 sequence: CASSFRNTGELFF. CDR3 DNA: TGTGCCAGCAGTTTCAGGAACACCGGGGAGCTGTTTTTT.